Presented here are 19 T cell receptor beta chains from one specimen sequenced in a study of breast tumors, draining lymph nodes, adjacent tissues. Axillary draining lymph nodes of breast cancer patients supplied the node samples. TCRdb analysed the multiplex PCR reads with MiXCR anew, one entry per CDR3 protein. The sample holds fewer than 250,000 distinct CDR3 sequences, about 32% seen once. Input material: axillary lymph node tissue. These receptors came from a female donor with breast cancer. Some clones in this sample may be carry-over from other donors' samples.

In the case of this clonotype: This could be a read error, since a much larger clone is one nucleotide away. The genes are TRBV6-5 and TRBJ2-1, with 7 positions matching TRBD2. Germline V gene sequence: CDR1 MNHEY, CDR2 SVGAGI. The V and J ends lost 6 bases and 12 bases, in that order; junction bases with no gene match: 11. The CDR3 has 13 residues. The CDR3 sequence: CASRGGGPWGQFF. CDR3 nucleotides: TGTGCCAGCAGGGGGGGGGGACCTTGGGGGCAGTTCTTC.

This clonotype was recorded once. A junction end diverges from the germline sequence, so it may reflect a read error. This chain joins TRBV7-9 and TRBJ1-4, with D maybe TRBD1 (5 bases). The germline V gene has CDR1 SEHNR and CDR2 FQNEAQ (reference sequence). There are 16 residues in the CDR3. In nucleotides, the CDR3 is TGCGCCAGCAGCTTAGTAAAGGGGCCTTCTAATGAAAAACTGTTTTTT. It encodes CASSLVKGPSNEKLFF.

Points on this clonotype: A much bigger clone sits one base away, suggesting this may be a read error. This sequence joins TRBV20-1 and TRBJ2-7; a possible D gene is TRBD2 (6 bases). The CDR3 is made up of 13 amino acids. CDR1 DFQATT and CDR2 SNEGSKA come from the germline V gene (reference sequence). The CDR3 region has the DNA TGCAGCTCCCAGGAGGGAAGCTCCTACGCGCAGTACTTC. The encoded protein is CSSQEGSSYAQYF.

This clonotype was seen repeatedly, ten times or more. V is TRBV11-2 and J is TRBJ2-7; D call uncertain. The CDR3 has 13 residues. Germline V gene data show CDR1 as SGHAT and CDR2 as FQNNGV. Trimming removed 4 bases at V and 7 bases at J, with 14 bases between. CDR3 sequence (DNA): TGTGCCAGCAGCTCGACGAGGATCCTTGAGCAGTACTTC. Translating gives CASSSTRILEQYF. The full variable domain, its missing parts supplied by reference TRBV11-2 and TRBJ2-7, is EAGVAQSPRYKIIEKRQSVAFWCNPISGHATLYWYQQILGQGPKLLIQFQNNGVVDDSQLPKDRFSAERLKGVDSTLKIQPAKLEDSAVYLCASSSTRILEQYFGPGTRLTVT.

This clonotype was counted many times. The V gene is TRBV9, the J gene TRBJ1-4, with D perhaps TRBD1 (5 bases). The ends were cut back, 10 bases at V and 0 bases at J, with 28 bases in the middle. Germline V gene sequence: CDR1 SGDLS, CDR2 YYNGEE. CDR3 size: 19 residues. CDR3 amino acids: CAAGETDLDPVATNEKLFF. The DNA of the CDR3 is TGTGCCGCGGGGGAGACTGATCTCGACCCAGTTGCAACTAATGAAAAACTGTTTTTT.

This clonotype was observed at least ten times. The chain combines TRBV12-3 or TRBV12-4 with TRBJ1-2, with a possible D match to TRBD1 (6 bases). Deletions cut 5 bases from V and 5 bases from J, with 18 bases between. The CDR3 is 15 residues long. CDR3: CASSPPGQPVYGYTF. CDR3 DNA: TGTGCCAGCAGTCCCCCCGGACAGCCGGTTTATGGCTACACCTTC.

This CDR3 reads CASSSQMGQGNNEQFF. CDR3 sequence (DNA): TGTGCCAGCAGCTCACAGATGGGACAGGGGAACAATGAGCAGTTCTTC. V is TRBV7-3 and J is TRBJ2-1, with 10 bases matching TRBD1. The CDR3 sequence is 16 residues long. Germline-derived CDR1 and CDR2 are SGHTA and FQGTGA. V trimming: 4 bases; J trimming: 5 bases; junction bases outside the gene matches: 8.

Many counts were recorded for this clonotype. Here the CDR3 DNA reads TGCAGTGCTAGCATCTGGTCCGGGGAGACCCAGTACTTC. As protein: CSASIWSGETQYF. The chain couples TRBV20-1 to TRBJ2-5; D gene ambiguous. The germline V gene encodes CDR1 DFQATT and CDR2 SNEGSKA (reference sequence). Trimming removed 3 bases from V and 5 bases from J, with 13 bases in between. This CDR3 has 13 residues.

This clonotype has a single count. The chain employs TRBV20-1 and TRBJ2-5; the D is unclear. This CDR3 comprises 14 residues. V dropped 0 bases and J dropped 5 bases, with 13 bases sitting between them. Germline V gene lookup returns CDR1 DFQATT and CDR2 SNEGSKA (reference sequence). The CDR3 is CSARDHYTGETQYF. As DNA, the CDR3 is TGCAGTGCTAGAGACCACTACACCGGGGAGACCCAGTACTTC.

This clonotype was picked up many times. This chain links TRBV6-1 with TRBJ1-2, with D perhaps TRBD1 (5 bases). V lost 7 bases, J lost 4 bases, and 16 bases lay in between. This CDR3 spans 14 amino acids. Germline V gene sequence: CDR1 MNHNS, CDR2 SASEGT. CDR3 bases: TGTGCCAGCAAGGGGCAGGCGATTACCTATGGCTACACCTTC. Protein: CASKGQAITYGYTF.

This clonotype was counted ten times or more. The chain has TRBV28 and TRBJ2-1; 13 nucleotides line up with TRBD2. Per the germline V gene, CDR1 is MDHEN and CDR2 is SYDVKM. CDR3 length: 15 amino acids. Unmatched junction bases numbered 3, after V lost 3 bases and J lost 7 bases. This CDR3 is CASSFGLAGVNEQFF. CDR3 coding DNA: TGTGCCAGCAGTTTTGGACTAGCGGGAGTAAATGAGCAGTTCTTC.

The chain links TRBV6-5 to TRBJ2-1, with 10 bases matching TRBD2. Per germline, CDR1 MNHEY and CDR2 SVGAGI. This CDR3 comprises 14 residues. V was pared by 7 bases and J by 4 bases, with 4 bases of the junction left unmatched. The CDR3 region is CASKLAGVYNEQFF. In DNA form, the CDR3 reads TGTGCCAGCAAGCTAGCGGGAGTATACAATGAGCAGTTCTTC.

This clonotype appeared many times. The chain carries TRBV5-6 and TRBJ2-7, with TRBD2 matching over 13 bases. The CDR3 is 16 amino acids. Trimming removed 0 bases from V and 3 bases from J; junction bases left unmatched: 3. The germline V gene has CDR1 SGHDT and CDR2 YYEEEE. The CDR3: CASSLGLAGGLYEQYF. The DNA of the CDR3 is TGTGCCAGCAGCTTGGGACTAGCGGGAGGCCTCTACGAGCAGTACTTC.

For this clonotype: A much larger clone lies a single base off, so this may be a read error. This chain connects TRBV5-1 to TRBJ2-7; D is possibly TRBD1 or TRBD2 (5 bases each). The CDR3 covers 13 residues. Germline loops: CDR1 SGHRS, CDR2 YFSETQ. This CDR3 reads CASSGVIRDDQYF. The DNA of the CDR3 is TGCGCCAGTTCGGGCGTAATAAGGGACGACCAGTACTTC.

With respect to this clonotype: This clone may be a read error of a much larger clone one base away. The V and J genes are TRBV5-1 and TRBJ2-7, with 9 bases identical to TRBD2. V shed 4 bases and J 0 bases; nucleotides not matched to a gene: 11. Germline CDR1 is SGHRS and CDR2 is YFSETQ. The CDR3 sequence is 17 residues long. DNA for the CDR3: TGCGCCAGCAGCCCAAGCGGGAGGCCCGACAGCTCCTACGAGCAGTACTTC. Protein sequence: CASSPSGRPDSSYEQYF.

The sample holds a few counts of this clonotype. A much bigger clone sits one base away, suggesting this may be a read error. The chain is built from TRBV5-4 and TRBJ2-7; perhaps TRBD1 as D (5 bases). CDR3 length equals 14 residues. The germline CDR1 and CDR2 sequences are SGHNT and YYREEE (reference sequence). Trimming took off 4 bases at V and 4 bases at J, with 15 bases between the two ends. The CDR3 nucleotides are TGTGCCAGCAGCAGGGGTAGGGCGGCTTACGAGCAGTACTTC. Amino acids: CASSRGRAAYEQYF.

In this sample, this clonotype turned up once. The conserved closing phenylalanine or tryptophan is absent in this CDR3, likely reflecting a read error. The genes are TRBV2 and TRBJ2-1; maybe TRBD1 (5 bases). This CDR3 region has 14 residues. V dropped 8 bases and J dropped 6 bases, with 17 bases sitting between them. Germline V gene lookup returns CDR1 SNHLY and CDR2 FYNNEI. CDR3 sequence (DNA): TGTGCCAGCGTTGGGGCAGGTCCCCCCAATGAGCAGTTCCTC. This gives the protein CASVGAGPPNEQFL.

In DNA form, the CDR3 reads TGTGCCAGTAGTATCTCGAGGCTAGCGGTAAACACTGAAGCTTTCTTT. Its protein product is CASSISRLAVNTEAFF. This chain joins TRBV19 and TRBJ1-1; D unresolved. The germline V gene has CDR1 LNHDA and CDR2 SQIVND (reference sequence). The germline V and J ends were trimmed by 3 bases and 2 bases, with 16 bases remaining between them. This CDR3 is built from 16 residues.

On this clonotype itself: The conserved closing phenylalanine or tryptophan is absent in this CDR3, likely reflecting a read error. For the CDR3, the DNA is TGTGTCAGCAGCGTTTTAGCGGGAGTGGGCACAGATACGCAGTATTCT. Translation gives CVSSVLAGVGTDTQYS. V gene TRBV9 combines with J gene TRBJ2-3; 9 positions agree with TRBD2. The germline gives CDR1 SGDLS, CDR2 YYNGEE. The CDR3 length is 16 residues.